This T cell receptor beta chain is from a study of identical twins. General observations from the study: For cord blood, abundant beta clonotypes had fewer insertions, unlike memory repertoires, which showed none.

Concerning this clonotype itself: Its antigen is unknown.

cDNA molecules carried unique molecular identifiers, and template switching added a universal primer site. TCRdb reanalysed the 5' RACE reads using MiXCR and keeps one entry per CDR3 protein. The data hold some 440,000 distinct CDR3 sequences, with 20% to 30% observed a single time. The CDR3 runs 14 residues. The V end lost 2 bases, the J end lost 6 bases, and 13 bases lay between the germline ends. Germline CDR1 reads MNHEY; CDR2 reads SVGAGI. These data also formed part of another study, on T cells expressing NK-cell markers. That report notes: The eight sequenced donors comprised seven who were HCMV-seropositive and one who was seronegative. Expanded NKG2C+ T cell clones were not confirmed as HCMV-specific.

The chain has TRBV6-5 and TRBJ1-1; D unresolved. The material sequenced was CD4+ T cells sorted from blood. This receptor was identified in a woman between 18 and 29 years old in good health. The CDR3 reads CASSYRRGNAEAFF. Written as DNA, the CDR3 is TGTGCCAGCAGTTACCGTCGGGGAAACGCTGAAGCTTTCTTT.